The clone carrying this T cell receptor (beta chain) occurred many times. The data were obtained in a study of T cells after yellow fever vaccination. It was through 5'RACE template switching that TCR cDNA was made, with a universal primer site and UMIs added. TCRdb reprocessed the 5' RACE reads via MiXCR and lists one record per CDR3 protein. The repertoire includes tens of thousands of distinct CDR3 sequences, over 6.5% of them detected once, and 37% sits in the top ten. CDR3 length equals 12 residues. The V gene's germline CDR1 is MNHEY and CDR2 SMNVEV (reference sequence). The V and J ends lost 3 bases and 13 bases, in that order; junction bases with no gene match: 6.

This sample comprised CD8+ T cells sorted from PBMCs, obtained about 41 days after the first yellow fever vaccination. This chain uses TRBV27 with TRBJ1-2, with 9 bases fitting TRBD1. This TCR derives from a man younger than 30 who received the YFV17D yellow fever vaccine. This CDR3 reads CASSFHRGPLTF. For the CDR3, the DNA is TGTGCCAGCAGTTTCCACAGGGGGCCGCTCACCTTC.